This entry describes one T cell receptor (gamma chain). The database protein in TCRdb disagrees with the DNA translation at residue 14; the sequence shown here was translated from the DNA. The data derive from a study of gamma-delta chains in newborns, infants, children. In the study overall: Microbial exposure reportedly drives polyclonal innate γδ T cell expansion after birth.

TCRdb called clones anew from the reads with CATT. The sample has roughly 2,500 gamma-chain clones; 26% are singletons. Germline V gene data show CDR1 as GITISATS and CDR2 as ISYDGTV (reference sequence). This CDR3 comprises 15 residues. Sequenced material: blood. This TCR was recovered from a child who was a newborn, infant or young child, either healthy, febrile or measles-vaccinated (not recorded which). V and J are TRGV9 and TRGJP. The end of the DNA is better explained by TRGJP1, so the J call may be wrong. The CDR3 coding sequence is TGTGCCTTGTGGGACCAAAAGTTGGGCAAAAAAATCAAGATATTT. Encoded protein: CALWDQKLGKKIKIF.